One sample yielded the 32 T cell receptor beta chains listed below, sequenced in a study of blood T cells in healthy people across ages. The use of a sample-barcoded 5' primer and a J-beta primer mix characterized a second PCR of roughly 6 to 11 cycles. MiXCR was run by TCRdb on the 5' RACE reads, yielding one entry per CDR3 protein. Among about 730,000 distinct CDR3 sequences, 40% to 45% were seen once, and the ten largest hold 20% to 25%. Sequenced: blood. The receptors originated from a woman in her sixties or seventies in good health.

In this sample, this clonotype turned up many times. The chain uses TRBV7-2 and TRBJ2-1; D is uncertain. This CDR3 has 12 residues. V was cut by 1 base and J by 7 bases, with 5 bases left in between. The germline gives CDR1 SGHTA, CDR2 FQGNSA. The CDR3 DNA sequence: TGTGCCAGCAGCTTAGATGTGAATGAGCAGTTCTTC. Encoded protein: CASSLDVNEQFF.

Details on this clonotype: A much more abundant neighbour one base away suggests this may be a read error. This chain's CDR3 is CGVGQVSNIQYF. The DNA of the CDR3 is TGCGGCGTTGGTCAGGTCTCAAACATTCAGTACTTC. The rearrangement uses TRBV29-1 and TRBJ2-7, with D unclear. The J call is uncertain, as TRBJ2-4 better fits the DNA end. This CDR3 is built from 12 residues. The V gene's germline CDR1 is SQVTM and CDR2 ANQGSEA.

The chain combines TRBV15 with TRBJ2-3, with D perhaps TRBD1 or TRBD2 (5 bases each). Germline CDR1 and CDR2: LNHNV and YYDKDF (reference sequence). V gave up 0 bases and J gave up 2 bases, with 9 bases separating them. The CDR3 contains 15 residues. The CDR3 reads CATSREGETTDTQYF. CDR3 bases: TGTGCCACCAGCAGAGAAGGGGAGACCACAGATACGCAGTATTTT.

CDR3 protein: CASTPGGGYEQYF. The CDR3 DNA sequence: TGTGCCAGCACCCCTGGTGGGGGCTACGAGCAGTACTTC. The chain recombines TRBV7-2 with TRBJ2-5; TRBD1 or TRBD2 may be the D gene (5 bases each). The assigned J gene may be wrong: the sequence end matches TRBJ2-7 better. Germline values: CDR1 SGHTA, CDR2 FQGNSA. The CDR3 sequence is 13 residues long.

This clonotype was counted only a few times. The V gene is TRBV12-3 or TRBV12-4, the J gene TRBJ2-7; D perhaps matches TRBD1 (5 bases). Trimming left V 3 bases short and J 7 bases short, with 13 bases between. The CDR3 is 13 residues long. CDR3 region: CASSFGANGEQYF. The CDR3 DNA sequence: TGTGCCAGCAGTTTTGGGGCGAATGGGGAGCAGTACTTC.

V is TRBV5-5 and J is TRBJ1-1; D is unclear. CDR3 length: 14 amino acids. The V gene's germline CDR1 is SGHKS and CDR2 YYEKEE (reference sequence). V was pared by 0 bases and J by 1 base, with 7 bases between. Here the CDR3 reads CASSLAATNTEAFF. In DNA form, the CDR3 reads TGTGCCAGCAGCTTGGCTGCCACGAACACTGAAGCTTTCTTT.

The V gene is TRBV28, the J gene TRBJ2-1, with D tentatively TRBD1 (5 bases). Trimming pared 6 bases from V and 13 bases from J, leaving 19 bases between. In germline, CDR1 is MDHEN, CDR2 SYDVKM. The CDR3 has 13 amino acids. CDR3: CASRAQGQETQFF. CDR3 DNA: TGTGCCAGCAGGGCGCAGGGTCAAGAGACCCAGTTCTTC.

J is TRBJ2-3 and V is TRBV20-1, with D hard to call. The CDR3 is 13 residues long. The V end lost 3 bases, the J end lost 0 bases, and 7 bases lay between the germline ends. CDR1 is DFQATT and CDR2 is SNEGSKA in the germline V gene (reference sequence). The CDR3 coding sequence is TGCAGTGCTAGCCCCGGCAGCACAGATACGCAGTATTTT. Protein product: CSASPGSTDTQYF.

V is TRBV7-9 and J is TRBJ2-5, with D possibly TRBD1 on 6 matching bases. V shed 2 bases and J shed 11 bases, with 18 bases lying between them. This CDR3 spans 14 amino acids. Germline-derived CDR1 and CDR2 are SEHNR and FQNEAQ (reference sequence). CDR3 DNA sequence: TGTGCCAGCAGCTTAACAGGACAGATCAATGAGCAGTACTTC. This gives the protein CASSLTGQINEQYF.

There are a few counts of this clonotype. J is TRBJ1-4 and V is TRBV20-1; no clear D gene. CDR1 and CDR2 from the germline V gene are DFQATT and SNEGSKA (reference sequence). The V end was cut by 0 bases, the J end by 0 bases, with 11 bases between. The CDR3 totals 16 residues. The CDR3 coding sequence is TGCAGTGCTAGAGATCTCCGATATGCAACTAATGAAAAACTGTTTTTT. Its translation: CSARDLRYATNEKLFF.

This clonotype was seen repeatedly, ten times or more. CDR3 loop: CSVEGGADTSYNEQFF. The CDR3 bases are TGCAGCGTTGAAGGGGGGGCGGACACCTCCTACAATGAGCAGTTCTTC. The rearrangement links TRBV29-1 to TRBJ2-1, with D perhaps matching TRBD1 or TRBD2 (6 bases each). Trimming shortened V by 1 base and J by 0 bases, and 13 bases separated the two germline ends. Germline CDR1 SQVTM, CDR2 ANQGSEA. The CDR3 sequence is 16 residues long.

The chain uses TRBV12-3 or TRBV12-4 and TRBJ1-2; D is unresolved. This CDR3 comprises 14 residues. V was shortened by 1 base and J by 1 base, with 7 bases between the two germline ends. CDR3 amino acids: CASSLGLGNYGYTF. DNA of the CDR3: TGTGCCAGCAGTTTAGGACTGGGTAACTATGGCTACACCTTC.

The CDR3 nucleotides are TGCAGTGCTAGAGCACCCTCTACGGGTGAGCAGTACTTC. Translating it yields CSARAPSTGEQYF. The chain uses TRBV20-1 and TRBJ2-7; D gene uncertain. V lost 1 base and J lost 7, with 14 bases in between. Germline values: CDR1 DFQATT, CDR2 SNEGSKA (reference sequence). The CDR3 runs to 13 residues.

The CDR3 DNA reads as TGTGCCAGCAGCGTGAGGTCGGCAGCTTGGCTGTTCTTC. Its protein is CASSVRSAAWLFF. The V call is TRBV5-6, the J call TRBJ2-1; no reliable D call. V was shortened by 4 bases and J by 15 bases, with 20 bases between the two germline ends. The CDR3 contains 13 residues. Germline CDR1 and CDR2: SGHDT and YYEEEE. The whole variable domain, filled in from reference TRBV5-6 and TRBJ2-1, reads DAGVTQSPTHLIKTRGQQVTLRCSPKSGHDTVSWYQQALGQGPQFIFQYYEEEERQRGNFPDRFSGHQFPNYSSELNVNALLLGDSALYLCASSVRSAAWLFFGPGTRLTVL.

The chain employs TRBV3-1 and TRBJ1-3; D gene ambiguous. The CDR3 has 14 amino acids. CDR1 and CDR2 from the germline V gene are LGHDT and YNNKEL (reference sequence). The V end lost 3 bases, the J end lost 2 bases, and 8 bases lay between the germline ends. CDR3 protein: CASSHDGAGNTIYF. CDR3 bases: TGTGCCAGCAGCCATGACGGAGCTGGAAACACCATATATTTT.

J is TRBJ1-1 and V is TRBV10-3; D call uncertain. The germline gives CDR1 ENHRY, CDR2 SYGVKD. Deletions cut 0 bases from V and 5 bases from J, with 10 bases between. The CDR3 runs 14 residues. CDR3 in DNA: TGTGCCATCAGTGAGTCGACAAAACTAACTGAAGCTTTCTTT. This translates into CAISESTKLTEAFF.

The sample holds a few counts of this clonotype. The chain joins TRBV20-1 to TRBJ2-5; tentatively, D is TRBD1 or TRBD2 (5 bases each). V was trimmed by 2 bases and J by 2 bases, leaving 15 bases between them. Germline loops: CDR1 DFQATT, CDR2 SNEGSKA (reference sequence). This CDR3 has 15 residues. CDR3 residues: CSARRGTTEQETQYF. Written as DNA, the CDR3 is TGCAGTGCTAGACGAGGGACCACGGAGCAAGAGACCCAGTACTTC.

This clonotype was detected many times. The chain employs TRBV20-1 and TRBJ2-5; D unclear. In germline, CDR1 is DFQATT, CDR2 SNEGSKA (reference sequence). The CDR3 has 13 amino acids. V lost 4 bases and J 1 base, leaving 10 bases between the germline ends. Here the CDR3 reads CSATATPQETQYF. CDR3 DNA: TGCAGTGCTACAGCCACACCCCAAGAGACCCAGTACTTC.

The chain has TRBV2 and TRBJ1-2; TRBD1 might be the D (6 bases). Germline V gene sequence: CDR1 SNHLY, CDR2 FYNNEI. This CDR3 is 14 amino acids long. The V end lost 2 bases, the J end lost 7 bases, and 14 bases lay between the germline ends. CDR3: CASSEPGVLGGYTF. CDR3 sequence (DNA): TGTGCCAGCAGTGAACCAGGGGTTTTGGGTGGCTACACCTTC.

Only a few counts were recorded for this clonotype. A much larger clonotype is one base distant, so this may be a read error. CDR3 sequence reads: CSAWTSGSRSGEQYF. As DNA, the CDR3 is TGCAGCGCATGGACTAGCGGGAGTAGATCGGGCGAGCAGTACTTC. The chain joins TRBV29-1 to TRBJ2-5; 13 nucleotides match TRBD2. The tail of the sequence fits TRBJ2-7 better, so the J call may be wrong. In germline, CDR1 is SQVTM, CDR2 ANQGSEA. This CDR3 has 15 residues.

In its sample, this clonotype was seen once. The chain couples TRBV7-2 to TRBJ2-3; 7 bases match TRBD2. The CDR3 is made up of 13 amino acids. V lost 4 bases and J lost 8; bases outside the gene matches: 6. The V gene's germline CDR1 is SGHTA and CDR2 FQGNSA. In DNA, the CDR3 is TGTGCCAGCAGCTACGAGGAGCGGGGTACGCAGTATTTT. Translated: CASSYEERGTQYF.

This clonotype was detected many times. V usage is TRBV9 and J usage is TRBJ1-6; D gene ambiguous. In germline, CDR1 is SGDLS, CDR2 YYNGEE. The CDR3 is 14 residues long. The V end lost 4 bases, the J end lost 6 bases, and 11 bases lay between the germline ends. CDR3 region: CASSPEGVNSPLHF. CDR3 DNA: TGTGCCAGCAGCCCAGAGGGAGTTAATTCACCCCTCCACTTT.

The chain couples TRBV11-2 to TRBJ2-7; 9 nucleotides agree with TRBD1. Germline CDR1 is SGHAT and CDR2 is FQNNGV. This CDR3 comprises 17 residues. Trimming at V came to 2 bases and at J to 5 bases, leaving 13 bases not matched to a gene. This chain's CDR3 is CASSLPRRGQGRDEQYF. The CDR3 DNA sequence: TGTGCCAGCAGCTTACCCAGGAGGGGACAGGGTCGGGACGAGCAGTACTTC.

In its sample, this clonotype was seen a few times. The J gene is TRBJ2-1, the V gene TRBV5-6, with D hard to call. V lost 2 bases, J lost 10 bases, and 22 bases lay in between. The CDR3 sequence is 16 residues long. Per the germline V gene, CDR1 is SGHDT and CDR2 is YYEEEE. The DNA of the CDR3 is TGTGCCAGCAGCTTCGGCCCCCAGACTGGGCCCGCCGAGCAGTTCTTC. This translates into CASSFGPQTGPAEQFF.

V is TRBV15 and J is TRBJ2-1, with D perhaps matching TRBD1 (6 bases). Germline CDR1 LNHNV, CDR2 YYDKDF (reference sequence). Trimming removed 5 bases at V and 8 bases at J, with 16 bases between. This CDR3 comprises 14 residues. CDR3 sequence (DNA): TGTGCCACCAGCCGACAGGTCTCAGGGGATGAGCAGTTCTTC. Amino acids: CATSRQVSGDEQFF.

This clonotype was detected only a few times. The chain combines TRBV20-1 with TRBJ1-1; a weak D match, TRBD1 (5 bases). CDR1 and CDR2 from the germline V gene are DFQATT and SNEGSKA (reference sequence). The length of the CDR3 is 14 residues. V was shortened by 1 base and J by 2 bases, with 11 bases between the two germline ends. The chain's CDR3 is CSARAGGINTEAFF. The DNA of the CDR3 is TGCAGTGCTAGAGCGGGGGGGATTAACACTGAAGCTTTCTTT.

As regards this clonotype: This may be a read error: a much more frequent sequence differs by one nucleotide. This sequence joins TRBV20-1 and TRBJ2-5, with D maybe TRBD1 (6 bases). Germline assignment: CDR1 DFQATT and CDR2 SNEGSKA (reference sequence). The CDR3 covers 15 residues. V shed 5 bases and J shed 11 bases, with 27 bases lying between them. The CDR3 loop reads CSASQGGYEIYEQYF. In DNA, the CDR3 is TGCAGTGCTTCCCAAGGGGGATACGAAATTTATGAGCAGTACTTC.

The CDR3 nucleotides are TGTGCCATCAATGTGGGAGGTGGGGGGCACAATGAGCAGTTCTTC. Amino acid sequence: CAINVGGGGHNEQFF. The chain is built from TRBV10-3 and TRBJ2-1, with D perhaps being TRBD1 or TRBD2 (6 bases each). Germline CDR1 reads ENHRY; CDR2 reads SYGVKD. This CDR3 spans 15 amino acids. With 7 bases removed from V and 5 bases from J, the gap between germline ends came to 18 bases.

This clonotype came up many times. The chain employs TRBV18 and TRBJ2-5, with 9 bases aligning to TRBD2. J gave up 2 bases and V 8 bases, and 3 bases lay outside the gene matches. This CDR3 comprises 13 residues. Germline lookup yields CDR1 KGHSH and CDR2 LQKENI. CDR3 DNA: TGTGCCAGCGAGCGGGAGGCTCAAGAGACCCAGTACTTC. Translation gives CASEREAQETQYF.

This clonotype was detected many times. The CDR3: CASSLALSETQYF. The CDR3 DNA reads as TGTGCCAGCAGCTTAGCGCTATCGGAGACCCAGTACTTC. V usage is TRBV7-9 and J usage is TRBJ2-5; the D is unclear. The germline V gene encodes CDR1 SEHNR and CDR2 FQNEAQ (reference sequence). V gave up 0 bases and J gave up 5 bases, with 7 bases separating them. There are 13 residues in the CDR3.

This clonotype was recorded a few times. The chain uses TRBV27 and TRBJ2-3; D remains unclear. V lost 7 bases and J 2 bases, leaving 4 bases between the germline ends. The CDR3 has 11 amino acids. Germline CDR1 reads MNHEY; CDR2 reads SMNVEV (reference sequence). The CDR3 here is CASTDTDTQYF. The DNA for the CDR3 is TGTGCCAGCACAGACACAGATACGCAGTATTTT.

The rearrangement joins TRBV7-2 to TRBJ2-5, with D maybe TRBD1 (5 bases). The CDR3 covers 12 residues. The germline gives CDR1 SGHTA, CDR2 FQGNSA. Trimming removed 10 bases at V and 2 bases at J, with 11 bases between. The CDR3, as DNA: TGTGCCACCCGACAGCTACAAGAGACCCAGTACTTC. As protein: CATRQLQETQYF. Full variable domain (remainder filled in from reference TRBV7-2 and TRBJ2-5): GAGVSQSPSNKVTEKGKDVELRCDPISGHTALYWYRQSLGQGLEFLIYFQGNSAPDKSGLPSDRFSAERTGGSVSTLTIQRTQQEDSAVYLCATRQLQETQYFGPGTRLLVL.